This record concerns one T cell receptor beta chain sequence. The data derive from a study of shared clonotypes between healthy human individuals. Under the authors' procedure: Sequence data from immunoSEQ were junction-only and lacked quality scores; consequently, filtering differed. The protocol was immunoSEQ multiplex PCR, while the TCRdb copy is restricted to in-frame clones and leaves out a portion. For V, J and clone size, that table is used; D and trimming come from the DNA. The table includes a few million clones, approximately 92% detected once. Naive CD8 cells, CD45RO-negative and positively selected for CCR7, excluded terminally differentiated effector memory CD45RA+ cells. The CDR3 covers 12 residues. Trimming removed 3 bases from V and 7 bases from J, with 11 bases in between. Germline V gene data show CDR1 as SGHDT and CDR2 as YYEEEE.

This chain uses TRBV5-6 with TRBJ2-7; D ambiguous. The sample comprised naive CD8+ T cells from PBMCs. This sequence originates from a man aged 18-30 years in good health. Some clones in this sample may be carry-over from other donors' samples. The CDR3 bases are TGTGCCAGCAGCTCGGGCCTGGGTGAGCAGTACTTC. Its protein product is CASSSGLGEQYF.